The 5 T cell receptor beta chains presented below share a single source sample, sequenced in a study of cytotoxic CD8 clonotypes in ibrutinib-treated CLL. TCRdb keeps only in-frame clones here, not all; method: immunoSEQ multiplex PCR. This sample has about 200,000 clones, with approximately 75% found just once. Sample: PBMCs, taken after 12 months of ibrutinib treatment. The receptors come from a human donor with chronic lymphocytic leukemia.

This sequence joins TRBV4-1 and TRBJ2-2; TRBD1 matches at 8 bases. Trimming cost V 0 bases and J 6 bases; bases outside gene matches: 0. This CDR3 is built from 14 residues. The germline V gene has CDR1 MGHRA and CDR2 YSYEKL. Here the CDR3 DNA reads TGCGCCAGCAGCCAAGAACAGGGGGCCGGGGAGCTGTTTTTT. It is translated as CASSQEQGAGELFF.

This clone was detected only once. Here the CDR3 reads CASSIGGPGAFF. The CDR3 DNA is TGTGCCAGTAGTATAGGAGGTCCCGGGGCTTTCTTT. The J gene is TRBJ1-1, the V gene TRBV19; no firm D call. Trimming pared 1 base from V and 11 bases from J, leaving 11 bases between. In germline, CDR1 is LNHDA, CDR2 SQIVND (reference sequence). The CDR3 length is 12 residues.

The chain joins TRBV27 to TRBJ2-1; D is unresolved. The CDR3 runs to 13 residues. The V gene lost 7 bases and the J gene lost 0 bases, with 7 bases spanning the gap. The germline gives CDR1 MNHEY, CDR2 SMNVEV (reference sequence). The CDR3 sequence: CASTRASYNEQFF. The CDR3 DNA sequence: TGTGCCAGCACACGGGCCTCCTACAATGAGCAGTTCTTC.

The chain uses TRBV6-1 and TRBJ2-3; 12 nucleotides agree with TRBD2. The germline gives CDR1 MNHNS, CDR2 SASEGT. The CDR3 totals 16 residues. V shed 0 bases and J 4 bases; nucleotides not matched to a gene: 2. The CDR3 spells CASSEALAGGPDTQYF. The DNA of the CDR3 is TGTGCCAGCAGTGAAGCGCTAGCGGGAGGGCCAGATACGCAGTATTTT.

The chain carries TRBV5-4 and TRBJ2-5; TRBD2 aligns across 13 bases. The V segment lost 2 bases and the J segment 3 bases; nucleotides outside the gene matches: 7. Germline V gene lookup returns CDR1 SGHNT and CDR2 YYREEE (reference sequence). The CDR3 runs 17 residues. As DNA, the CDR3 is TGTGCCAGCAGCTTCGGACTAGCGGGAGTCGGCAAAGAGACCCAGTACTTC. It codes for CASSFGLAGVGKETQYF.